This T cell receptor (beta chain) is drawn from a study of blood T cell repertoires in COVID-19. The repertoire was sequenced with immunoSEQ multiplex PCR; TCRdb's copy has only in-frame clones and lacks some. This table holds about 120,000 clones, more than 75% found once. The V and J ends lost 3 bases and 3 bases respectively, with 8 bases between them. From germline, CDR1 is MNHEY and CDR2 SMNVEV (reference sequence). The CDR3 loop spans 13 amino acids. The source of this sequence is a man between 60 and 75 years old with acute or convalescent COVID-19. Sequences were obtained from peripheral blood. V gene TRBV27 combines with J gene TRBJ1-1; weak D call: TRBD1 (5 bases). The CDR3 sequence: CASSFDSDTEAFF. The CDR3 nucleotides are TGTGCCAGCAGTTTCGACAGCGACACTGAAGCTTTCTTT.